Reported below is one T cell receptor beta chain. The antigen remains undetermined. A sample-barcoded 5' primer and a J-beta primer mix were used in a second PCR of roughly 6 to 11 cycles. A single record per CDR3 protein comes from TCRdb applying MiXCR to the 5' RACE reads. The repertoire holds more than 550,000 distinct CDR3 sequences, with over 20% as singletons. Unmatched junction bases numbered 7, after V lost 0 bases and J lost 6 bases. This CDR3 spans 16 amino acids. These data come from a study of blood T cells in healthy people across ages. Study findings and constraints: Diversity figures based on one million T cells were deemed too low.

The genes are TRBV12-3 or TRBV12-4 and TRBJ2-1, with 8 bases matching TRBD2. The TCR comes from a man in his 70s in good health. Sequencing was done on a sample of blood. The CDR3 DNA follows: TGTGCCAGCAGTTTAGCAAGACTAGCGTTCGGCAATGAGCAGTTCTTC. Translated: CASSLARLAFGNEQFF.